These 22 T cell receptor beta chains came from one sample sequenced in a study of early T cells in non-severe SARS-CoV-2 infection. A single record per CDR3 protein comes from TCRdb applying MiXCR to the 5' RACE reads. The sample has around 31,000 distinct CDR3 sequences, about 10% seen once; the top ten hold about 13%. The specimen sequenced was whole blood. The receptors stem from an adult who was a healthcare worker with PCR-confirmed SARS-CoV-2 infection or an uninfected control (not recorded which).

This clonotype was seen many times. The genes are TRBV19 and TRBJ2-5, with D tentatively TRBD1 (6 bases). CDR3 length: 14 amino acids. The V gene lost 3 bases and the J gene lost 3 bases, with 11 bases spanning the gap. Looked up from germline, CDR1 is LNHDA and CDR2 is SQIVND (reference sequence). The CDR3 DNA sequence: TGTGCCAGTAGTATGACAGGACAAAAAGAGACCCAGTACTTC. Translating it yields CASSMTGQKETQYF.

This clonotype is labeled medium-sized. The chain employs TRBV20-1 and TRBJ2-1; 9 nucleotides agree with TRBD2. V was clipped by 3 bases and J by 9 bases; unmatched bases: 12. Per germline, CDR1 DFQATT and CDR2 SNEGSKA (reference sequence). CDR3 length equals 15 residues. CDR3 in DNA: TGCAGTGCTAGCTGGTCAGCGGGGGGTTCAAGTGAGCAGTTCTTC. It translates to CSASWSAGGSSEQFF.

This clonotype was found many times. The chain recombines TRBV7-9 with TRBJ1-3; 8 positions match TRBD1. Germline CDR1 is SEHNR and CDR2 is FQNEAQ (reference sequence). There are 15 residues in the CDR3. With V trimmed by 3 bases and J by 0 bases, 1 base remained unmatched. CDR3 protein: CASSFGQGSGNTIYF. Written as DNA, the CDR3 is TGTGCCAGCAGCTTTGGACAGGGCTCTGGAAACACCATATATTTT.

Only a few counts were recorded for this clonotype. The chain couples TRBV7-8 to TRBJ1-1; D ambiguous. Germline V gene data show CDR1 as SGHVS and CDR2 as FQNEAQ. Trimming shortened V by 4 bases and J by 1 base, and 10 bases separated the two germline ends. This CDR3 is 14 amino acids long. In DNA form, the CDR3 reads TGTGCCAGCAGCTCGGAAGTAAGGAACACTGAAGCTTTCTTT. Translated, it gives CASSSEVRNTEAFF.

The rearrangement uses TRBV20-1 and TRBJ2-7; TRBD1 matches 8 bases. The CDR3 consists of 12 residues. With V trimmed by 3 bases and J by 2 bases, 0 bases remained unmatched. Germline lookup yields CDR1 DFQATT and CDR2 SNEGSKA (reference sequence). CDR3 sequence (DNA): TGCAGTGCTAGGGGACAGGCCTACGAGCAGTACTTC. Its protein is CSARGQAYEQYF.

About this clonotype: At one boundary the junction diverges from the germline segment, which might be a read error. The chain employs TRBV25-1 and TRBJ1-2; TRBD1 matches at 7 bases. The CDR3 is 11 amino acids. CDR1 is MGHDK, CDR2 SYGVNS, per germline. As DNA, the CDR3 is TGTGCCAGTCACCGACAGGGCCGCTACTCCTTC. Its protein is CASHRQGRYSF.

This clonotype was found many times. V usage is TRBV5-1 and J usage is TRBJ2-1, with 8 bases identical to TRBD2. CDR1 and CDR2 (germline): SGHRS, YFSETQ. J was trimmed by 8 bases and V by 4 bases; bases with no gene match: 8. CDR3 length equals 14 residues. The CDR3 DNA is TGCGCCAGCAGCCGGGGGGGCGATTTCGATGAGCAGTTCTTC. Protein product: CASSRGGDFDEQFF.

There are many counts of this clonotype. This chain links TRBV9 with TRBJ2-5, with D perhaps matching TRBD2 (5 bases). V was clipped by 0 bases and J by 2 bases, with 11 bases between them. Germline CDR1 SGDLS, CDR2 YYNGEE. This CDR3 region has 15 residues. CDR3 coding DNA: TGTGCCAGCAGCGTAGATTCGGGAATTCAAGAGACCCAGTACTTC. This translates into CASSVDSGIQETQYF.

Sample share makes this clonotype medium-sized. The rearrangement uses TRBV12-5 and TRBJ2-1, with D maybe TRBD1 (5 bases). This CDR3 comprises 14 residues. CDR1 is LGHNT and CDR2 is FRNRAP in the germline V gene. V dropped 5 bases and J dropped 0 bases, with 8 bases sitting between them. The CDR3 here is CASGTDSSYNEQFF. In DNA form, the CDR3 reads TGTGCTAGTGGTACTGACAGCTCCTACAATGAGCAGTTCTTC. Drawing the rest from reference TRBV12-5 and TRBJ2-1, the complete variable domain is DARVTQTPRHKVTEMGQEVTMRCQPILGHNTVFWYRQTMMQGLELLAYFRNRAPLDDSGMPKDRFSAEMPDATLATLKIQPSEPRDSAVYFCASGTDSSYNEQFFGPGTRLTVL.

This clonotype was counted only a few times. This chain connects TRBV9 to TRBJ1-1, with D perhaps TRBD1 (6 bases). V was trimmed by 4 bases and J by 0 bases, leaving 16 bases between them. This CDR3 spans 16 amino acids. Germline V gives CDR1 SGDLS, CDR2 YYNGEE. In nucleotides, the CDR3 is TGTGCCAGCAGCCACAATCAGGACAGCATGAACACTGAAGCTTTCTTT. Its translation is CASSHNQDSMNTEAFF.

This sequence joins TRBV10-3 and TRBJ2-1; a possible D gene is TRBD2 (6 bases). V gave up 3 bases and J gave up 4 bases, with 10 bases separating them. CDR1 and CDR2 (germline): ENHRY, SYGVKD. The CDR3 length is 14 residues. CDR3 sequence (DNA): TGTGCCATCAGTGAACTTGCGGGATACAATGAGCAGTTCTTC. Translated, it gives CAISELAGYNEQFF.

This clonotype showed up many times. The V call is TRBV6-5, the J call TRBJ1-4; no clear D. The germline V and J ends were trimmed by 2 bases and 2 bases, with 18 bases remaining between them. The CDR3 length is 18 residues. Germline CDR1 MNHEY, CDR2 SVGAGI. CDR3 amino acids: CASSYRAGYWSTNEKLFF. CDR3 bases: TGTGCCAGCAGTTACCGGGCAGGTTACTGGTCCACTAATGAAAAACTGTTTTTT.

This clonotype was counted only a few times. The chain is built from TRBV6-2 or TRBV6-3 and TRBJ1-6, with D unresolved. The germline V gene encodes CDR1 MNHEY and CDR2 SVGEGT. The CDR3 has 12 residues. Trimming removed 3 bases at V and 7 bases at J, with 4 bases between. CDR3 in DNA: TGTGCCAGCAGTTATGGGAATTCACCCCTCCACTTT. Amino acid sequence: CASSYGNSPLHF.

Many counts were recorded for this clonotype. The genes are TRBV5-1 and TRBJ1-3; D perhaps matches TRBD1 (5 bases). The ends were cut back, 3 bases at V and 4 bases at J, with 8 bases in the middle. The CDR3 spans 13 residues. CDR1 is SGHRS and CDR2 is YFSETQ in the germline V gene. CDR3 sequence: CASSSGQGNTIYF. In DNA form, the CDR3 reads TGCGCCAGCAGCTCGGGGCAAGGAAACACCATATATTTT. Supplemented by reference TRBV5-1 and TRBJ1-3, the full variable domain reads KAGVTQTPRYLIKTRGQQVTLSCSPISGHRSVSWYQQTPGQGLQFLFEYFSETQRNKGNFPGRFSGRQFSNSRSEMNVSTLELGDSALYLCASSSGQGNTIYFGEGSWLTVV.

This clonotype was observed at least ten times. V usage is TRBV29-1 and J usage is TRBJ2-2; D could derive from TRBD1 or TRBD2 (5 bases each). Germline CDR1 reads SQVTM; CDR2 reads ANQGSEA. CDR3 size: 13 residues. V was shortened by 4 bases and J by 5 bases, with 11 bases between the two germline ends. DNA for the CDR3: TGCAGCGTTGGGGACCTTCGGACCGGGGAGCTGTTTTTT. This gives the protein CSVGDLRTGELFF.

In its sample, this clonotype was seen many times. This chain uses TRBV20-1 with TRBJ1-1, with D possibly matching TRBD1 (6 bases). The CDR3 sequence is 17 residues long. Germline V lookup: CDR1 DFQATT, CDR2 SNEGSKA (reference sequence). Trimming shortened V by 0 bases and J by 0 bases, and 17 bases separated the two germline ends. In nucleotides, the CDR3 is TGCAGTGCTAGAGATACAGGGAAACGGATCATGAACACTGAAGCTTTCTTT. Translation gives CSARDTGKRIMNTEAFF.

This clonotype was detected only a few times. The rearrangement joins TRBV20-1 to TRBJ2-3; TRBD1 might be the D (6 bases). V was shortened by 4 bases and J by 5 bases, with 7 bases between the two germline ends. CDR1 is DFQATT, CDR2 SNEGSKA, per germline (reference sequence). This CDR3 region has 11 residues. CDR3 DNA: TGCAGTGCTAAACAGGGAGATACGCAGTATTTT. This sequence encodes CSAKQGDTQYF.

This clonotype was recorded many times. This chain connects TRBV11-2 to TRBJ1-5; D remains ambiguous. Germline CDR1 and CDR2: SGHAT and FQNNGV. The V and J ends lost 0 bases and 7 bases respectively, with 7 bases between them. CDR3 length equals 13 residues. This chain's CDR3 is CASSLDLSQPQHF. DNA for the CDR3: TGTGCCAGCAGCTTAGATCTCAGCCAGCCCCAGCATTTT.

The rearrangement uses TRBV6-2 or TRBV6-3 and TRBJ1-5, with D uncertain. Trimming took off 7 bases at V and 4 bases at J, with 8 bases between the two ends. Germline V gene lookup returns CDR1 MNHEY and CDR2 SVGEGT. CDR3 size: 12 residues. The CDR3 DNA sequence: TGTGCCAGCAAAAAGGGAAATCAGCCCCAGCATTTT. As protein: CASKKGNQPQHF.

This clonotype was picked up many times. J is TRBJ1-1 and V is TRBV12-3 or TRBV12-4; 9 bases map to TRBD1. This CDR3 contains 13 residues. The V segment lost 6 bases and the J segment 2 bases; nucleotides outside the gene matches: 1. The CDR3 nucleotides read TGTGCCAGCAGGGGACAGGGTAACACTGAAGCTTTCTTT. Translating gives CASRGQGNTEAFF.

The sample holds many counts of this clonotype. V usage is TRBV6-5 and J usage is TRBJ2-7, with TRBD2 matching 8 bases. This CDR3 has 14 residues. The V segment lost 2 bases and the J segment 2 bases; nucleotides outside the gene matches: 2. Germline CDR1 is MNHEY and CDR2 is SVGAGI. In DNA, the CDR3 is TGTGCCAGCAGTTACCGGGAGGGTCCCTACGAGCAGTACTTC. It encodes CASSYREGPYEQYF.

The rearrangement uses TRBV7-9 and TRBJ2-7; D is possibly TRBD1 or TRBD2 (5 bases each). The V end lost 2 bases, the J end lost 7 bases, and 15 bases lay between the germline ends. Germline V gene lookup returns CDR1 SEHNR and CDR2 FQNEAQ (reference sequence). CDR3 length equals 14 residues. Here the CDR3 reads CASSLTGPPREQYF. The CDR3, as DNA: TGTGCCAGCAGCTTAACGGGACCCCCCCGGGAGCAGTACTTC.